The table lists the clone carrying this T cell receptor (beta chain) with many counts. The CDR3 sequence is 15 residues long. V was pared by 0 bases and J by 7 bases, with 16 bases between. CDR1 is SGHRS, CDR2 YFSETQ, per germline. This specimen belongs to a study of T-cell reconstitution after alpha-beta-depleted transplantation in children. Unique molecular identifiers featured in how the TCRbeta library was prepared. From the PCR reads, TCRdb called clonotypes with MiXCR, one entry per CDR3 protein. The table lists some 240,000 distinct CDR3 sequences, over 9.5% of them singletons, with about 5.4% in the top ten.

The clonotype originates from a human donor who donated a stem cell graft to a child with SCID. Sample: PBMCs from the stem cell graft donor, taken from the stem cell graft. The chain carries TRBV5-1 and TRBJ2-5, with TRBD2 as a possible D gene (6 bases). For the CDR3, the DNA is TGCGCCAGCAGCTTGGGGGACTTAACCCACGGGACCCAGTACTTC. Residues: CASSLGDLTHGTQYF.